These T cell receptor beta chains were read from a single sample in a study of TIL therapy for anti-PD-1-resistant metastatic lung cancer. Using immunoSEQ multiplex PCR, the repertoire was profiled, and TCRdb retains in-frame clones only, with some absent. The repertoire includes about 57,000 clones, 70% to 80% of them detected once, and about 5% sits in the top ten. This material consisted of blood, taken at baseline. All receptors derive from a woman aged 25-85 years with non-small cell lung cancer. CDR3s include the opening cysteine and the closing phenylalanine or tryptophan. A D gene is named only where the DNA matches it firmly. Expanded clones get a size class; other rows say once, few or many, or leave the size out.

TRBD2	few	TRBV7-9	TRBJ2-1	CASRRSGSVYNEQFF	TGTGCCAGCAGGAGGAGCGGGAGTGTCTACAATGAGCAGTTCTTC
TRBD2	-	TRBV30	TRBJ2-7	CAWSRIAGVFFYEQYF	TGTGCCTGGAGTCGTATAGCGGGGGTTTTCTTCTACGAGCAGTACTTC
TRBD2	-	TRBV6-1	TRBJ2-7	CASSPGLAGEQYF	TGTGCCAGCAGCCCGGGACTAGCAGGCGAGCAGTACTTC
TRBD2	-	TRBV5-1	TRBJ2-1	CASSPGSGSSYNEQFF	TGCGCCAGCAGCCCGGGTAGCGGGAGCTCCTACAATGAGCAGTTCTTC
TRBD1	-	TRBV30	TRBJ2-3	CAWSVGPGQGARLDTQYF	TGTGCCTGGAGTGTCGGGCCGGGACAGGGGGCGCGATTGGATACGCAGTATTTT
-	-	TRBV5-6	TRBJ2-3	CATQGGGTQYF	TGTGCCACCCAAGGGGGAGGTACGCAGTATTTT
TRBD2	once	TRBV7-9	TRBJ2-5	CASSTWTSGPKETQYF	TGTGCCAGCAGTACTTGGACTAGCGGGCCAAAAGAGACCCAGTACTTC
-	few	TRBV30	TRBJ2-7	CAWVAGGGEQYF	TGTGCCTGGGTCGCAGGAGGAGGCGAGCAGTACTTC
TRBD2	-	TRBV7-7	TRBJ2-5	CASSRTSGRVRETQYF	TGTGCCAGCAGCCGGACTAGCGGGAGGGTCCGCGAGACCCAGTACTTC
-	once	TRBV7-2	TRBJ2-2	CASSLDNTGELFF	TGTGCCAGCAGCTTAGATAACACCGGGGAGCTGTTTTTT
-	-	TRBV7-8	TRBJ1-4	CASSSPPDGNEKLFF	TGTGCCAGCAGCTCCCCTCCGGACGGAAATGAAAAACTGTTTTTT
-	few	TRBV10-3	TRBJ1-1	CAGRVSGSDTEAFF	TGTGCCGGCAGGGTCTCGGGGTCGGACACTGAAGCTTTCTTT
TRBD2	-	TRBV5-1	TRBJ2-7	CASSLAASGTRLYEQYF	TGCGCCAGCAGCTTGGCGGCTAGCGGGACTAGACTTTACGAGCAGTACTTC
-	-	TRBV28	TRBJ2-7	CASSPYRSEQYF	TGTGCCAGCAGTCCCTACCGAAGCGAGCAGTACTTC
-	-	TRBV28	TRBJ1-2	CASSLPAGQGYTF	TGTGCCAGCAGTTTACCCGCAGGACAAGGCTACACCTTC
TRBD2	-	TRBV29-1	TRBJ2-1	CSVGTSGRVYNEQFF	TGCAGCGTGGGGACTAGCGGGAGGGTCTACAATGAGCAGTTCTTC
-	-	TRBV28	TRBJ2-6	CAIGETNRGANVLTF	TGTGCCATCGGGGAGACTAATCGCGGGGCCAACGTCCTGACTTTC
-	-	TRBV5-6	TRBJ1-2	CASSLKSGVRNGYTF	TGTGCCAGCAGCTTGAAATCTGGGGTGAGAAATGGCTACACCTTC
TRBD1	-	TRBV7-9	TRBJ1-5	CASSRQGSNQPQHF	TGTGCCAGCAGCCGACAGGGAAGCAATCAGCCCCAGCATTTT
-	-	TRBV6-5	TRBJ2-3	CASSYSRAGTDTQYF	TGTGCCAGCAGTTACTCGAGGGCCGGCACAGATACGCAGTATTTT
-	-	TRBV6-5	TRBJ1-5	CASRDRTDQPQHF	TGTGCCAGCAGAGACAGGACAGATCAGCCCCAGCATTTT
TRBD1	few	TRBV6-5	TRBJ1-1	CASSYSIRGSTEAFF	TGTGCCAGCAGTTACTCGATCAGGGGGTCCACTGAAGCTTTCTTT
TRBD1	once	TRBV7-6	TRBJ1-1	CASSSRQGGNTEAFF	TGTGCCAGCAGCTCACGACAGGGAGGGAACACTGAAGCTTTCTTT
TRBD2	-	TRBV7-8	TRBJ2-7	CASYFLAGSPGSYEQYF	TGTGCCAGTTATTTCCTAGCGGGATCCCCGGGGTCCTACGAGCAGTACTTC
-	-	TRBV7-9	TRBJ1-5	CASSQATGDPKYQPQHF	TGCGCCAGCAGCCAGGCGACGGGGGACCCCAAGTATCAGCCCCAGCATTTT
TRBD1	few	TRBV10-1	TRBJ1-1	CASSMGQGADTEAFF	TGCGCCAGCAGCATGGGACAGGGAGCAGACACTGAAGCTTTCTTT